Below, one T cell receptor beta chain is given with its context. Germline lookup yields CDR1 SGHNT and CDR2 YYREEE (reference sequence). The length of the CDR3 is 13 residues. V dropped 3 bases and J dropped 10; count of bases not matched to a gene: 6. The data belong to a study of blood T cell repertoires in COVID-19. Original processing methods: Using reference gene primer amplification, nucleated cell counts were estimated. Clones were sequenced by immunoSEQ multiplex PCR, and TCRdb holds only the in-frame ones, with some missing. The V and J calls and clone size were taken over from that table, and D and trimming were inferred from the DNA. The sample yields roughly 190,000 clones, about 88% seen once.

The specimen was peripheral blood. This chain connects TRBV5-4 to TRBJ2-1; 8 bases map to TRBD1. This receptor was obtained from a man under 40 with active or convalescent COVID-19. CDR3 DNA: TGTGCCAGCAGCTGGGGACAGGTTTCGGAGCAGTTCTTC. This gives the protein CASSWGQVSEQFF.